The rows below give T cell receptor beta chains drawn from one sample of a study of regulatory T cells in long-lasting Graves disease. TCRdb called the multiplex PCR reads again in MiXCR, with one record for every CDR3 protein. Found here are around 500,000 distinct CDR3 sequences, roughly 14% of them singletons; the top ten hold roughly 10%. In addition, the sample was reused for a study of T cells in Graves' hyperthyroidism and ophthalmopathy.

This sample comprised peripheral blood mononuclear cells (PBMCs), obtained at new diagnosis, from a patient treated with antithyroid drugs. The receptors stem from a man aged 25-40 years with Graves disease. The CDR3 runs from the conserved cysteine through the conserved F or W.

v_gene: TRBV25-1
j_gene: TRBJ2-5
CDR3aa: CASSVGVTSGRYETQYF

v_gene: TRBV27
j_gene: TRBJ2-2
CDR3aa: CASFSPRENGELFF

v_gene: TRBV7-2
j_gene: TRBJ2-7
CDR3aa: CASSLRLVNDEQYF

v_gene: TRBV19
j_gene: TRBJ1-2
CDR3aa: CASSTLDSYGYTF

v_gene: TRBV9
j_gene: TRBJ2-7
CDR3aa: CASSVEASGSGEQYF

v_gene: TRBV20-1
j_gene: TRBJ2-7
CDR3aa: CSAAGQPHEQYF

v_gene: TRBV24-1
j_gene: TRBJ1-2
CDR3aa: CATSDFGQGHGYTF

v_gene: TRBV7-9
j_gene: TRBJ1-3
CDR3aa: CAGGAPGNTIYF

v_gene: TRBV2
j_gene: TRBJ2-7
CDR3aa: CASRPRTGVPLEQYF

v_gene: TRBV6-2/TRBV6-3
j_gene: TRBJ1-5
CDR3aa: CASRYGRGSQPQHF

v_gene: TRBV4-1
j_gene: TRBJ2-7
CDR3aa: CASSQGGLVSYEQYF

v_gene: TRBV5-1
j_gene: TRBJ2-1
CDR3aa: CASSFLLAANNEQFF

v_gene: TRBV20-1
j_gene: TRBJ2-1
CDR3aa: CSATPPGRISNEQFF

v_gene: TRBV19
j_gene: TRBJ2-3
CDR3aa: CASSDPGQGVGDTLYF

v_gene: TRBV12-3/TRBV12-4
j_gene: TRBJ2-3
CDR3aa: CASSHVADTQYF

v_gene: TRBV2
j_gene: TRBJ2-3
CDR3aa: CASSAGLAVGLHTQYF

v_gene: TRBV4-1
j_gene: TRBJ1-1
CDR3aa: CASSLGKASGTAFLWTEAFF

v_gene: TRBV28
j_gene: TRBJ2-1
CDR3aa: CASSHGHDNEQFF

v_gene: TRBV6-5
j_gene: TRBJ2-3
CDR3aa: CASSYRPTGLGTDTQYF

v_gene: TRBV29-1
j_gene: TRBJ2-1
CDR3aa: CSVGGLPSGSSYNEQFF

v_gene: TRBV19
j_gene: TRBJ2-1
CDR3aa: CASSIVSGRAYNEQFF

v_gene: TRBV2
j_gene: TRBJ2-6
CDR3aa: CASSAGTGNSGANVLTF

v_gene: TRBV5-1
j_gene: TRBJ2-5
CDR3aa: CASSFPLETQYF

v_gene: TRBV3-1
j_gene: TRBJ2-2
CDR3aa: CASSQAPAANTGELFF

v_gene: TRBV24-1
j_gene: TRBJ2-3
CDR3aa: CATGTKENTDTQYF

v_gene: TRBV10-2
j_gene: TRBJ2-1
CDR3aa: CASSETSGRLYNEQFF

v_gene: TRBV11-2
j_gene: TRBJ2-1
CDR3aa: CASSPGLVYNEQFF

v_gene: TRBV20-1
j_gene: TRBJ1-2
CDR3aa: CSARDRINYGYTF

v_gene: TRBV12-3/TRBV12-4
j_gene: TRBJ2-1
CDR3aa: CASTPEGAGSYNEQFF

v_gene: TRBV4-2
j_gene: TRBJ1-2
CDR3aa: CASSQEIPPGYTF

v_gene: TRBV7-7
j_gene: TRBJ2-1
CDR3aa: CASSSAGINSEQFF

v_gene: TRBV20-1
j_gene: TRBJ1-1
CDR3aa: CSAQSTTEAFF

v_gene: TRBV5-1
j_gene: TRBJ2-2
CDR3aa: CASSLWPGKAGELFF

v_gene: TRBV20-1
j_gene: TRBJ2-1
CDR3aa: CSARAWTSDNNEQFF